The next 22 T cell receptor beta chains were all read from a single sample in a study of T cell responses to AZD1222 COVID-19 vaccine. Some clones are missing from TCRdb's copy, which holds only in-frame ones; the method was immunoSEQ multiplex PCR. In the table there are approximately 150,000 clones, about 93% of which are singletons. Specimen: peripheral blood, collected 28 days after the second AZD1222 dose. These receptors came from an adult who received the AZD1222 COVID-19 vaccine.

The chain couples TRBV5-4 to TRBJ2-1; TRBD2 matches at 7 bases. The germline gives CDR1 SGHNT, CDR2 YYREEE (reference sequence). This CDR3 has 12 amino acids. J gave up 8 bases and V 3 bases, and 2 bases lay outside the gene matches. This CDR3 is CASSYTSDEQFF. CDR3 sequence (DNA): TGTGCCAGCAGCTATACTAGCGATGAGCAGTTCTTC.

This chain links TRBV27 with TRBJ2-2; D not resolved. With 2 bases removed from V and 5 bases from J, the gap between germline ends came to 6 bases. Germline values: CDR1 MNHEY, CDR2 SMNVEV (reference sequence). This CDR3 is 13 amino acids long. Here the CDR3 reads CASSLGVTGELFF. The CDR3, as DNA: TGTGCCAGCAGTTTAGGGGTAACCGGGGAGCTGTTTTTT.

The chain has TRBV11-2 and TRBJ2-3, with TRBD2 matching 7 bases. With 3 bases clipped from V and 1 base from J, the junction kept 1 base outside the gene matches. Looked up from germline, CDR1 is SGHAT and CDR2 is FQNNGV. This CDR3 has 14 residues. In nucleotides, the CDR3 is TGTGCCAGCAGCTTTACTAGCGGCACAGATACGCAGTATTTT. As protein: CASSFTSGTDTQYF.

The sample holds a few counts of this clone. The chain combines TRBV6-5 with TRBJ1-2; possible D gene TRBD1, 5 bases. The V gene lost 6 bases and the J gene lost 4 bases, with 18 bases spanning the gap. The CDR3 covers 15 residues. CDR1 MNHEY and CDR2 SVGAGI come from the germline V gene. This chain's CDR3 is CASSPPGRASYGYTF. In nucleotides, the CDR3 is TGTGCCAGCAGCCCCCCGGGGCGCGCGTCCTATGGCTACACCTTC.

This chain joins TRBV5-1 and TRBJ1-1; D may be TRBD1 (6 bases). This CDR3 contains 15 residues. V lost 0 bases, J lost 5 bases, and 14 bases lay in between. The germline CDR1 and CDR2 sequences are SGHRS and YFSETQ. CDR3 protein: CASSLEEGGITEAFF. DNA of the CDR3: TGCGCCAGCAGCTTGGAAGAGGGGGGGATTACTGAAGCTTTCTTT.

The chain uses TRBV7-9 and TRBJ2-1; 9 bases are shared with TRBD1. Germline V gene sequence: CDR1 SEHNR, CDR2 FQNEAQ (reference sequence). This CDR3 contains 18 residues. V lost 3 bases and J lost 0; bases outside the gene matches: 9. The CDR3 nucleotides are TGTGCCAGCAGCTTCCCCGCGTGGACAGGGGACTCCTACAATGAGCAGTTCTTC. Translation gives CASSFPAWTGDSYNEQFF.

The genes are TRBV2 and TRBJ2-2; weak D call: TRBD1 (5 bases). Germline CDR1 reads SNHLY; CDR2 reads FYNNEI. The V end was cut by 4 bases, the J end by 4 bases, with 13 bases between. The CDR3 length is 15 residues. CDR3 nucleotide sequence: TGTGCCAGCAGTGTAGTCAGGGAAGGCACCGGGGAGCTGTTTTTT. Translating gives CASSVVREGTGELFF. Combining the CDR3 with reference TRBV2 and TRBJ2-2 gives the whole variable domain EPEVTQTPSHQVTQMGQEVILRCVPISNHLYFYWYRQILGQKVEFLVSFYNNEISEKSEIFDDQFSVERPDGSNFTLKIRSTKLEDSAMYFCASSVVREGTGELFFGEGSRLTVL.

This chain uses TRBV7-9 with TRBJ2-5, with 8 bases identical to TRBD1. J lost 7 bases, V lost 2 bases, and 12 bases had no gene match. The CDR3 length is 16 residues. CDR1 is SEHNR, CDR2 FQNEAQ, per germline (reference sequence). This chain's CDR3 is CASSLFSTGDRRTQYF. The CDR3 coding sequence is TGTGCCAGCAGCTTATTCTCGACAGGGGATCGTCGGACCCAGTACTTC. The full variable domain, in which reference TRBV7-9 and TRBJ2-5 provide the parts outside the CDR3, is DTGVSQNPRHKITKRGQNVTFRCDPISEHNRLYWYRQTLGQGPEFLTYFQNEAQLEKSRLLSDRFSAERPKGSFSTLEIQRTEQGDSAMYLCASSLFSTGDRRTQYFGPGTRLLVL.

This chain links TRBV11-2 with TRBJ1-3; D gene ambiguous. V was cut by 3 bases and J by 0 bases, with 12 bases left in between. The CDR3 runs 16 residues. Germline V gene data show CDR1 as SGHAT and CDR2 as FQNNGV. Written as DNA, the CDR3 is TGTGCCAGCAGCTTGGGCCAGGTGGTCTCTGGAAACACCATATATTTT. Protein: CASSLGQVVSGNTIYF.

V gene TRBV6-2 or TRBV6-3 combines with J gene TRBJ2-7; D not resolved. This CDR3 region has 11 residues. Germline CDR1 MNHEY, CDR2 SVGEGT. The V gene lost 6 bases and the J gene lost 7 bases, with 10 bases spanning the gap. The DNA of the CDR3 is TGTGCCAGCAGCAACCCCTGGGAGCAGTACTTC. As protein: CASSNPWEQYF.

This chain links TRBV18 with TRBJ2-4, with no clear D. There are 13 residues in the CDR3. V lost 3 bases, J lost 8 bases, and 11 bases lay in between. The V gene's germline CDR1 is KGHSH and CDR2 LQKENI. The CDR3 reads CASSPLNVDIQYF. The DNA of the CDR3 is TGTGCCAGCTCACCTCTAAATGTGGACATTCAGTACTTC.

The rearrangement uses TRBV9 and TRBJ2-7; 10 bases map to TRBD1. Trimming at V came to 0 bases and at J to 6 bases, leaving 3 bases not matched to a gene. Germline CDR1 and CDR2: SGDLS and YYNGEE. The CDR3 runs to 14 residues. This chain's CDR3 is CASSVGTGGREQYF. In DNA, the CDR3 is TGTGCCAGCAGCGTAGGGACAGGGGGACGCGAGCAGTACTTC. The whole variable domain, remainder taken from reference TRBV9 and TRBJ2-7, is DSGVTQTPKHLITATGQRVTLRCSPRSGDLSVYWYQQSLDQGLQFLIQYYNGEERAKGNILERFSAQQFPDLHSELNLSSLELGDSALYFCASSVGTGGREQYFGPGTRLTVT.

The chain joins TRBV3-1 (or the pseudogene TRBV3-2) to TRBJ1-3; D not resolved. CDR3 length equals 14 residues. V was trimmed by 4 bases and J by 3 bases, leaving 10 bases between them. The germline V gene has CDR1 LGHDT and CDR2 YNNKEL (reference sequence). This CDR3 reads CASSPGNLGNTIYF. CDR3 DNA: TGTGCCAGCAGCCCTGGCAATCTTGGAAACACCATATATTTT.

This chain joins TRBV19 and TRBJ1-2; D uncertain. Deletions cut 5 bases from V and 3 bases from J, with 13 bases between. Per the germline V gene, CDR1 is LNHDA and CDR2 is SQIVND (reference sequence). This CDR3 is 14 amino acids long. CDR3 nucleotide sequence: TGTGCCAGTAGTGCCGAGGACGGATACTATGGCTACACCTTC. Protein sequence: CASSAEDGYYGYTF.

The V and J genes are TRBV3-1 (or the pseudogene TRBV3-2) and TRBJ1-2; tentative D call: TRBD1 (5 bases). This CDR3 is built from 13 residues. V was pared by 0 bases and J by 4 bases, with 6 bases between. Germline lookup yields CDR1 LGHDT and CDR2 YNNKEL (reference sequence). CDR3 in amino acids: CASSQERGYGYTF. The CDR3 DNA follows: TGTGCCAGCAGCCAAGAAAGGGGCTATGGCTACACCTTC.

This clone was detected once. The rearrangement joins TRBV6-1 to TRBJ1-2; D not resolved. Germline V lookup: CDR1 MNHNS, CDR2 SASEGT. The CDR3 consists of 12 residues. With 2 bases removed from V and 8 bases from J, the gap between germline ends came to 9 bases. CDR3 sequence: CASSELMGGYTF. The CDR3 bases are TGTGCCAGCAGTGAATTGATGGGCGGCTACACCTTC.

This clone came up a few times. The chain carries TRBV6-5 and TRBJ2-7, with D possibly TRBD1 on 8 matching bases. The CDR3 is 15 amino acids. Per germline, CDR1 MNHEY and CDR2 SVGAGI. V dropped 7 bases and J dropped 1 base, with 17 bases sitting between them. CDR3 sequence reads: CASTPGGTGSYEQYF. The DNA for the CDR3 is TGTGCCAGCACCCCCGGGGGGACAGGATCCTACGAGCAGTACTTC.

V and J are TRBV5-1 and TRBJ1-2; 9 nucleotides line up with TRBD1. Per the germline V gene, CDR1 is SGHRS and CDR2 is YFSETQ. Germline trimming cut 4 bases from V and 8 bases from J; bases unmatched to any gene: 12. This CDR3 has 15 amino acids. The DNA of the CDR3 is TGCGCCAGCAGCCAGGGACAGGGCAGGGTGAAGGGCTACACCTTC. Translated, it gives CASSQGQGRVKGYTF.

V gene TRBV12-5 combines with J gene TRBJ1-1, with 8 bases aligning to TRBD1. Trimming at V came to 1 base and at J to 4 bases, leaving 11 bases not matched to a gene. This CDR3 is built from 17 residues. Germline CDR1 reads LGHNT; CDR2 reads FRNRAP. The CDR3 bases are TGTGCTAGTGGTTTGGCCACAGCCTTAGGGACAGGCACTGAAGCTTTCTTT. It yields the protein CASGLATALGTGTEAFF.

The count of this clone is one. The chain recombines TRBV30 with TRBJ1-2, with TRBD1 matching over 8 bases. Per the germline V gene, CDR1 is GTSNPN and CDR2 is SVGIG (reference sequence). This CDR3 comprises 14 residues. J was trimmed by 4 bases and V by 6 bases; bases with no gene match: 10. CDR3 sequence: CACPGQGEGYGYTF. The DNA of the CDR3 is TGTGCCTGCCCAGGACAGGGTGAAGGCTATGGCTACACCTTC.

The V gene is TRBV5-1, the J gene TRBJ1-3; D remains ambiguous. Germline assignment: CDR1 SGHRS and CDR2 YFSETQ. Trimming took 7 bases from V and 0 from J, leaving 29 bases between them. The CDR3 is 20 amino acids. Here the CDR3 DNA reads TGCGCCAGCCGTGAGCGGCCTTTGGCCCCATTGGGGAGCTCTGGAAACACCATATATTTT. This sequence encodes CASRERPLAPLGSSGNTIYF.

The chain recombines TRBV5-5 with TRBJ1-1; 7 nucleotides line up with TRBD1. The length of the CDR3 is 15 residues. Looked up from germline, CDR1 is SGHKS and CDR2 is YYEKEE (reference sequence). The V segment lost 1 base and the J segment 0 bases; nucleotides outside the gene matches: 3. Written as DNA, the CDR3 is TGTGCCAGCAGCTTGCGCCAGGGGGTGAACACTGAAGCTTTCTTT. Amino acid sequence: CASSLRQGVNTEAFF.